A selection of T cell receptor beta chains follows, all from one sample in a study of blood T cell repertoires in COVID-19. Data came from immunoSEQ multiplex PCR; TCRdb stores just in-frame clones and leaves some out. This sample has approximately 330,000 clones, with about 87% found just once. Sequenced material: peripheral blood. The receptors were sampled from a young man with COVID-19, enrolled during active disease. CDR3s include the opening cysteine and the closing phenylalanine or tryptophan. A D gene is named only where the DNA matches it firmly. Where a row states a size, it is once, few, many or the class of an expanded clone; other rows omit it.

v_call	clone_size	d_call	j_call	cdr3_length	cdr3_nt	cdr3_aa
TRBV18	.	TRBD2	TRBJ2-1	16	TGTGCCAGCTCACCAGCTAGCGGGGTCTCCTACAATGAGCAGTTCTTC	CASSPASGVSYNEQFF
TRBV4-3	.	.	TRBJ1-2	14	TGCGCCAGCAGCCAGAGCTGGGGCGCGGATGGCTACACCTTC	CASSQSWGADGYTF
TRBV7-3	.	TRBD1	TRBJ2-7	14	TGTGCCAGCAGCCGGGGACAGGGGGCGTACGAGCAGTACTTC	CASSRGQGAYEQYF
TRBV5-4	.	TRBD1	TRBJ1-2	15	TGTGCCAGCAGCTACCGGACAGGGACCAACTATGGCTACACCTTC	CASSYRTGTNYGYTF
TRBV18	.	TRBD1	TRBJ1-4	14	TGTGCCAGCCGTACCGGGACAGGGAATGAAAAACTGTTTTTT	CASRTGTGNEKLFF
TRBV3-1/TRBV3-2	.	.	TRBJ2-5	15	TGTGCCAGCAGCCAAAGGGGGGGAATTCAAGAGACCCAGTACTTC	CASSQRGGIQETQYF
TRBV19	.	.	TRBJ2-5	16	TGTGCCAGTAGTATAAGTGCGCAGGGCCCCCAAGAGACCCAGTACTTC	CASSISAQGPQETQYF
TRBV6-1	.	.	TRBJ2-2	16	TGTGCCAGCAGTGTCCCAGGGATTTCGAACACCGGGGAGCTGTTTTTT	CASSVPGISNTGELFF
TRBV19	.	.	TRBJ1-2	17	TGTGCCAGTACCCACCTCGGTCGAGCTGGGGGCGACTATGGCTACACCTTC	CASTHLGRAGGDYGYTF
TRBV7-2	.	TRBD1	TRBJ2-5	16	TGTGCCAGCAGCTTAGGGGGGACAGGGAGGAGGGAGACCCAGTACTTC	CASSLGGTGRRETQYF
TRBV19	.	TRBD1	TRBJ1-1	15	TGTGCCAGTAGTTCGGGACAGGGACTTCGCACTGAAGCTTTCTTT	CASSSGQGLRTEAFF
TRBV5-6	.	TRBD1	TRBJ2-7	14	TGTGCCAGCAGCTTCGGACAGGGAGTGTACGAGCAGTACTTC	CASSFGQGVYEQYF
TRBV7-9	few	TRBD1	TRBJ1-5	14	TGTGCCAGCAGCTTGACAGGGGGCAATCAGCCCCAGCATTTT	CASSLTGGNQPQHF
TRBV7-2	.	.	TRBJ2-1	15	TGTGCCAGCAGCTTAGGAGGGTACTTCTACAATGAGCAGTTCTTC	CASSLGGYFYNEQFF
TRBV19	.	.	TRBJ1-5	15	TGTGCCAGTAGTATCTTAGACAGTAGGAACCAGCCCCAGCATTTT	CASSILDSRNQPQHF
TRBV5-6	.	.	TRBJ1-1	15	TGTGCCAGCAGCTTGGTGGGAGACTTGAACACTGAAGCTTTCTTT	CASSLVGDLNTEAFF
TRBV7-2	.	.	TRBJ1-6	15	TGTGCCAGCAGCTTAGCAGGGGGAACTCGTTCACCCCTCCACTTT	CASSLAGGTRSPLHF
TRBV7-3	.	.	TRBJ2-1	12	TGTGCCAGCAGCCCTGCGGGGCAGGAGCAGTTCTTC	CASSPAGQEQFF
TRBV7-8	.	TRBD1	TRBJ2-7	13	TGTGCCAGCAGCTTAGGGACAGGGGTAAAGCAGTACTTC	CASSLGTGVKQYF
TRBV28	few	.	TRBJ1-1	16	TGTGCCAGCAGCAATAAGCGGTACCGCATTTTGCCCGAAGCTTTCTTT	CASSNKRYRILPEAFF
TRBV9	.	.	TRBJ2-1	13	TGTGCCAGCAGCGTCCACAGTGCCCATGAGCAGTTCTTC	CASSVHSAHEQFF
TRBV4-3	.	.	TRBJ1-3	15	TGCGCCAGCAGCCAAGGACAGATCGCTGGAAACACCATATATTTT	CASSQGQIAGNTIYF
TRBV7-2	.	TRBD1	TRBJ2-7	15	TGTGCCAGCAGCTTAGTTGGGACAGGGGAATACGAGCAGTACTTC	CASSLVGTGEYEQYF
TRBV28	.	.	TRBJ1-2	13	TGTGCCAGCAGTGAAGACAGTTTATATGGCTACACCTTC	CASSEDSLYGYTF
TRBV27	.	TRBD2	TRBJ2-1	13	TGTGCCAGCAGTTTGTGGGGGGGCAATGAGCAGTTCTTC	CASSLWGGNEQFF
TRBV10-3	.	.	TRBJ2-2	15	TGTGCCATCAGTTCCAGGGGGGCGAACACCGGGGAGCTGTTTTTT	CAISSRGANTGELFF
TRBV6-2/TRBV6-3	.	TRBD1	TRBJ1-1	17	TGTGCCAGCAGTTACCCGAGCTACAGGGGTTTAAACACTGAAGCTTTCTTT	CASSYPSYRGLNTEAFF
TRBV18	.	.	TRBJ1-6	16	TGTGCCAGCTCTCCCCCACGCAGGGATCGTTGGCCACCCCTCCACTTT	CASSPPRRDRWPPLHF